In its sample, the clone carrying this T cell receptor beta chain was seen once. Its antigen is as yet unknown. Using immunoSEQ multiplex PCR, the repertoire was profiled, and TCRdb retains in-frame clones only, with some absent. The table lists 90,000 to 100,000 clones, 90% to 97% of them singletons. The sample belongs to a study of OX40 agonist ivuxolimab in advanced cancers. Overall study context: Patients were 82.7% male with ages about 23 to 80, mean roughly 55. Prior anti-PD-1, anti-PD-L1 or anti-CTLA-4 therapy did not bar entry, and around 39% had some.

Study-wide results and caveats: Dose levels from 0.1 to 3.0 mg/kg saw CD4+ and CD8+ blood T cells expand clonally by week 6. Expanded peripheral T cells had an undetermined antigen specificity.

Germline assignment: CDR1 MNHEY and CDR2 SMNVEV (reference sequence). The CDR3 consists of 14 residues. V was shortened by 5 bases and J by 3 bases, with 14 bases between the two germline ends. The clonotype originates from an adult with an advanced solid tumor such as melanoma, head and neck, liver or kidney cancer. V usage is TRBV27 and J usage is TRBJ2-7; D is undetermined. The sequencing used CD4+ or CD8+ T cells sorted from blood, collected in a trial of the OX40 agonist ivuxolimab. In DNA, the CDR3 is TGTGCCAGCAGTCCAGGCTCGCGATTCTACGAGCAGTACTTC. This translates into CASSPGSRFYEQYF.